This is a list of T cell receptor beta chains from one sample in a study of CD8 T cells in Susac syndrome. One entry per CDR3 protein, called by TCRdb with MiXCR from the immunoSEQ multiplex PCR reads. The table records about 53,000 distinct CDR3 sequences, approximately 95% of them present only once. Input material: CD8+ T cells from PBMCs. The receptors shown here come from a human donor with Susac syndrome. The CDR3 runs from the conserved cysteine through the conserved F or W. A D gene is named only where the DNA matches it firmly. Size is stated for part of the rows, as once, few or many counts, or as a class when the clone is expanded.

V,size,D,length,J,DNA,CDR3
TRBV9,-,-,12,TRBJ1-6,TGTGCCAGCAGCCCGCGCTCGGGGACCCTCCACTTT,CASSPRSGTLHF
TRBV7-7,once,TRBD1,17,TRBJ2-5,TGTGCCAGCAGCTTAGCGATCACCGGGACAGGGGAAGAGACCCAGTACTTC,CASSLAITGTGEETQYF
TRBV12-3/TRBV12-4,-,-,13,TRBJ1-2,TGTGCCAGCAGTGCACTGATTATCTATGGCTACACCTTC,CASSALIIYGYTF
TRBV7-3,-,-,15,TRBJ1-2,TGTGCCAGCAGCCCCCCAGTAGCGAGAAACTATGGCTACACCTTC,CASSPPVARNYGYTF
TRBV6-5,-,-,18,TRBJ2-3,TGTGCCAGCAGTTACTCGACTAGACCCGGGGGCTACACAGATACGCAGTATTTT,CASSYSTRPGGYTDTQYF
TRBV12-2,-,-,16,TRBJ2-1,TGTGCAAGTCGCCCCCGAGGACTAGCAACCTACAATGAGCAGTTCTTC,CASRPRGLATYNEQFF
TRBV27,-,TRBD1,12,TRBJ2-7,TGTGCCAGCAGCCGGACAGGGGACGAGCAGTACTTC,CASSRTGDEQYF
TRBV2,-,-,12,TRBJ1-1,TGTGCCAGCGAAGGGGCAGACACTGAAGCTTTCTTT,CASEGADTEAFF
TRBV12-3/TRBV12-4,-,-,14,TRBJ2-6,TGTGCCAGCAGTTCTGGCTCTGGGGCCAACGTCCTGACTTTC,CASSSGSGANVLTF
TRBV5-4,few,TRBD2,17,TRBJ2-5,TGTGCCAGCAGCTTGGACGGGCTAGCGGGGGCCCAAGAGACCCAGTACTTC,CASSLDGLAGAQETQYF
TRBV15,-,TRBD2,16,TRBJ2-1,TGTGCCACCAGCAGAGCCCGAAGCGGGGGGGTGGATGAGCAGTTCTTC,CATSRARSGGVDEQFF
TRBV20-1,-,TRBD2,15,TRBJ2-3,TGCAGTGCTAGCGCGTTAGCGGGGGGCCCGGATACGCAGTATTTT,CSASALAGGPDTQYF
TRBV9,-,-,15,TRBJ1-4,TGTGCCAGCAGCGCATACAGCGCCACTAATGAAAAACTGTTTTTT,CASSAYSATNEKLFF
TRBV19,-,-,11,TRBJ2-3,TGTGCCAGTAGTATAGAAAATACGCAGTATTTT,CASSIENTQYF
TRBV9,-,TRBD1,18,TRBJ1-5,TGTGCCAGCAGCGACGACCCCACCGGGACAGCCTTCAATCAGCCCCAGCATTTT,CASSDDPTGTAFNQPQHF
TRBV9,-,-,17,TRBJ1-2,TGTGCCAGCAGCGTAGACCCATCTCGGGAAGGGTCCTATGGCTACACCTTC,CASSVDPSREGSYGYTF
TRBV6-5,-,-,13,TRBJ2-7,TGTGCCAGCAGTTACCCCGAGTCGTACGAGCAGTACTTC,CASSYPESYEQYF
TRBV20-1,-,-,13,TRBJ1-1,TGCAGTGCTAGAGCCACAGGCAGCACTGAAGCTTTCTTT,CSARATGSTEAFF
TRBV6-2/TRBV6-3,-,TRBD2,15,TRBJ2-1,TGTGCCAGCAGTTACTACGCGGGGGGGAACAATGAGCAGTTCTTC,CASSYYAGGNNEQFF
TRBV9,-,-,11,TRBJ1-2,TGTGCCAGCGAGACAGGTTATGGCTACACCTTC,CASETGYGYTF
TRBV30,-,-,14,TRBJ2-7,TGTGCCTGGAGAACAGAAGAATTGGGCTACGAGCAGTACTTC,CAWRTEELGYEQYF
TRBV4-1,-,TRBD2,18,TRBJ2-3,TGCGCCAGCAGCCAAGAGCAGCGTTATAGCGGGGGGCCAGATACGCAGTATTTT,CASSQEQRYSGGPDTQYF
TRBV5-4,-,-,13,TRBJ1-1,TGTGCCAGCAGCTTGGGTGCGAACACTGAAGCTTTCTTT,CASSLGANTEAFF
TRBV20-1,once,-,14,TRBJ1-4,TGCAGTGCCGACAAAGGCGAAGGGAGGGAAAAACTGTTTTTT,CSADKGEGREKLFF
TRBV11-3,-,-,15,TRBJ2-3,TGTGCCAGCAGCTTGCAACCGTCGAGCACAGATACGCAGTATTTT,CASSLQPSSTDTQYF
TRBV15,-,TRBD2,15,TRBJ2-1,TGTGCCACCAGCAGAGACGGGACTAGCGGAGATGAGCAGTTCTTC,CATSRDGTSGDEQFF
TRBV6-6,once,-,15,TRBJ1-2,TGTGCCAGCAGTTACTCGATGGCGGGGGACTATGGCTACACCTTC,CASSYSMAGDYGYTF
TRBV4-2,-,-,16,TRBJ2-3,TGTGCCAGCAGCCAAGAGTTAGTAGGGGCGACAGATACGCAGTATTTT,CASSQELVGATDTQYF
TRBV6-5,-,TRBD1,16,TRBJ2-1,TGTGCCAGCAGTTACTCCCCGGGACAGATCTACAATGAGCAGTTCTTC,CASSYSPGQIYNEQFF
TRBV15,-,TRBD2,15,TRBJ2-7,TGTGCCACCGCAGGACTAGCGGGGAACTCCTACGAGCAGTACTTC,CATAGLAGNSYEQYF
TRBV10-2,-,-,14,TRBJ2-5,TGCGCCAGCAGTGTTTGGACAGACCAAGAGACCCAGTACTTC,CASSVWTDQETQYF
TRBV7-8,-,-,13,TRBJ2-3,TGTGCCAGCACCAAGGGGTTCACAGATACGCAGTATTTT,CASTKGFTDTQYF
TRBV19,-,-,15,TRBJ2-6,TGTGCCAGTAGAGAGGTCCACTCTGGGGCCAACGTCCTGACTTTC,CASREVHSGANVLTF
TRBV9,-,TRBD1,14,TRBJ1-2,TGTGCCAGCAGCCTGGACAGGGGGCTTCGGGGCTACACCTTC,CASSLDRGLRGYTF
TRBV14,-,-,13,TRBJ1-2,TGTGCCAGCAGCCCTAGGTGGGGAAGGTTCTACACCTTC,CASSPRWGRFYTF
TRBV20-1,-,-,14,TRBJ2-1,TGCAGTGCTAACACTTTCGACACCAACAATGAGCAGTTCTTC,CSANTFDTNNEQFF
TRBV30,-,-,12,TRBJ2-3,TGTGCCTGGCAGGCGGAGGAGATCGCGCAGTATTTT,CAWQAEEIAQYF
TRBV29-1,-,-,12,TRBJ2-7,TGCAGCGTCTTCGCACGCTCCTACGAGCAGTACTTC,CSVFARSYEQYF
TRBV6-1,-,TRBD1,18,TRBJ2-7,TGTGCCAGCACCTCTACTCCCCGCGACAGGGAATCTTCCTACGAGCAGTACTTC,CASTSTPRDRESSYEQYF
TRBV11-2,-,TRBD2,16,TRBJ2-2,TGTGCCAGCAGCCACCATTCCGGGGAGGGCACCGGGGAGCTGTTTTTT,CASSHHSGEGTGELFF
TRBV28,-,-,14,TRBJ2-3,TGTGCCAGCAGTTTATTAGGGGCTCGAGATACGCAGTATTTT,CASSLLGARDTQYF
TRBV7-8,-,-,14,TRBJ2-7,TGTGCCAGCAGCCCTTACACCACGACCTACGAGCAGTACTTC,CASSPYTTTYEQYF
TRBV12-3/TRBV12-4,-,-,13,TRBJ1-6,TGTGCCAGCAGTCTGGACGGTAATTCACCCCTCCACTTT,CASSLDGNSPLHF
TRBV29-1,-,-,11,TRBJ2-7,TGCAGCGTCCTTTGGGCTTACGAGCAGTACTTC,CSVLWAYEQYF
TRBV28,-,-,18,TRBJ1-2,TGTGCCAGCAGTTTGGACGACAGATTCAAGAGTTTTAACTATGGCTACACCTTC,CASSLDDRFKSFNYGYTF
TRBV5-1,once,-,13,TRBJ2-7,TGCGCCAGCAGCGAGGGCCCTGGCTACGAGCAGTACTTC,CASSEGPGYEQYF
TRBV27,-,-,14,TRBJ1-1,TGTGCCAGCAGTTTCGACCAGATGAACACTGAAGCTTTCTTT,CASSFDQMNTEAFF
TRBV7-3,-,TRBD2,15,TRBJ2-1,TGTGCCAGCAGCCTAAGCGGGGGGGCCTTGAATGAGCAGTTCTTC,CASSLSGGALNEQFF
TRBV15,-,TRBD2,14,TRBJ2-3,TGTGCCACCAGCTGGACTAGCGGCACAGATACGCAGTATTTT,CATSWTSGTDTQYF
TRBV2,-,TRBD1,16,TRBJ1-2,TGTGCCAGCAGTAACCCAATCCGGGACAGCTCTTATGGCTACACCTTC,CASSNPIRDSSYGYTF
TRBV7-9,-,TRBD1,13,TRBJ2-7,TGTGCCAGCAGCCCTAACGACAGGGACGAGCAGTACTTC,CASSPNDRDEQYF
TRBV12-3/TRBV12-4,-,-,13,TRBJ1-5,TGTGCCAGTAAAGGGGGTCTGGGTCAGCCCCAGCATTTT,CASKGGLGQPQHF
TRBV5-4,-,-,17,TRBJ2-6,TGTGCCAGCAGCCCGAAGGCCCTCCTGGCTGGGGCCAACGTCCTGACTTTC,CASSPKALLAGANVLTF